This TCR beta chain comes out of a study of CDR3 diversity in severe acne. The CDR3 covers 12 residues. V lost 10 bases, J lost 4 bases, and 13 bases lay in between. Germline loops: CDR1 LNHDA, CDR2 SQIVND (reference sequence). Each CDR3 protein gets one entry after TCRdb re-called the PCR reads with MiXCR. The sample yields about 85,000 distinct CDR3 sequences, 48% seen once. The rearrangement joins TRBV19 to TRBJ1-2; weak D call: TRBD1 (6 bases). The sequence was obtained from a male donor in good health, serving as a control. Sequenced material: blood. The CDR3 DNA reads TGTGCCACCTTACAGGGTGTCTATGGCTACACCTTC. As protein: CATLQGVYGYTF.